A selection of T cell receptor beta chains follows, all from one sample in a study of shared clonotypes between healthy human individuals. Sequencing was performed with immunoSEQ multiplex PCR; in TCRdb, only in-frame clones are kept and a portion is missing. The table records approximately 480,000 clones, around 79% of them present only once. Sequenced: PBMCs. Every receptor here comes from a middle-aged woman in good health. Some clones in this sample may be carry-over from other donors' samples. Each CDR3 is given without its conserved first and last residue. D genes are given only for firm matches.

V gene: TRBV18; J gene: TRBJ2-7; D gene: NA; CDR3 protein: ASSPWRGGYEQY
V gene: TRBV19; J gene: TRBJ1-4; D gene: NA; CDR3 protein: ASSIPAGEKLF
V gene: TRBV5-1; J gene: TRBJ2-5; D gene: NA; CDR3 protein: ASTVRPQETQY
V gene: TRBV30; J gene: NA; D gene: NA; CDR3 protein: AWSVHRAYEQY
V gene: TRBV9; J gene: TRBJ1-2; D gene: NA; CDR3 protein: ASSVEGPPGGYGYT
V gene: TRBV10-3; J gene: TRBJ2-7; D gene: TRBD1; CDR3 protein: AISPEGTGRYEQY
V gene: TRBV19; J gene: TRBJ1-4; D gene: TRBD1; CDR3 protein: ASTPTGANEKLF
V gene: TRBV5-5; J gene: TRBJ2-6; D gene: TRBD1; CDR3 protein: ASGTGGSGANVLT
V gene: TRBV30; J gene: TRBJ1-2; D gene: TRBD1; CDR3 protein: AWSPGQRAYGYT
V gene: TRBV2; J gene: TRBJ2-6; D gene: TRBD1; CDR3 protein: ASAQGASGANVLT
V gene: TRBV10-1; J gene: TRBJ1-2; D gene: NA; CDR3 protein: ASTGLYGYT
V gene: TRBV5-1; J gene: TRBJ2-1; D gene: TRBD2; CDR3 protein: ASSLLPGLPDRF
V gene: TRBV10-2; J gene: TRBJ2-7; D gene: NA; CDR3 protein: ASSESIGDPYEQY
V gene: TRBV7-2; J gene: TRBJ2-5; D gene: TRBD2; CDR3 protein: ASSRVAGGPPQY
V gene: TRBV15; J gene: TRBJ2-1; D gene: TRBD2; CDR3 protein: ATRRTSGSNEQF
V gene: TRBV7-9; J gene: TRBJ1-2; D gene: NA; CDR3 protein: ASSLGSLGYT
V gene: TRBV5-6; J gene: TRBJ2-3; D gene: TRBD2; CDR3 protein: ASSPDTEREKTDTQY
V gene: TRBV11-2; J gene: TRBJ1-1; D gene: NA; CDR3 protein: ASSLELWGTEAF
V gene: TRBV10-1; J gene: TRBJ2-3; D gene: NA; CDR3 protein: ASSESTARSTDTQY
V gene: TRBV19; J gene: TRBJ1-5; D gene: NA; CDR3 protein: ASSSTGYQPQH
V gene: TRBV7-2; J gene: TRBJ2-7; D gene: NA; CDR3 protein: ASSLGTASSYEQY
V gene: TRBV6-6; J gene: TRBJ2-3; D gene: TRBD2; CDR3 protein: ASSYGTSGSTDTQY
V gene: TRBV7-2; J gene: TRBJ2-5; D gene: TRBD1; CDR3 protein: ASSLWDRGETQY
V gene: TRBV28; J gene: TRBJ2-4; D gene: TRBD2; CDR3 protein: ASHSGGTKNIQY
V gene: TRBV28; J gene: TRBJ1-5; D gene: NA; CDR3 protein: ASSPGGVLQPQH